The next 28 T cell receptor beta chains were all read from a single sample in a study of cytomegalovirus exposure and HLA in healthy donors. Amplification used 60 Vbeta primers and 13 Jbeta primers. Generated by immunoSEQ multiplex PCR, the TCRdb table keeps only in-frame clones and is missing some. The data show over 100,000 clones, 80% to 85% seen once. Specimen: PBMCs. All receptors derive from a woman aged 30 to 39 in good health and CMV-seronegative.

The chain carries TRBV11-3 and TRBJ2-7, with 7 bases fitting TRBD1. The CDR3 loop spans 16 amino acids. Germline V CDR1 and CDR2: SGHNT, YENEEA. Unmatched junction bases numbered 9, after V lost 4 bases and J lost 0 bases. CDR3 bases: TGTGCCAGCAGCTCCTCAACCGGGACAGACTCCTACGAGCAGTACTTC. Residues: CASSSSTGTDSYEQYF. Filled out from reference TRBV11-3 and TRBJ2-7, the complete variable domain reads EAGVVQSPRYKIIEKKQPVAFWCNPISGHNTLYWYLQNLGQGPELLIRYENEEAVDDSQLPKDRFSAERLKGVDSTLKIQPAELGDSAVYLCASSSSTGTDSYEQYFGPGTRLTVT.

This chain uses TRBV7-9 with TRBJ2-5, with D unresolved. Trimming cost V 5 bases and J 1 base, with 5 bases left between them. From germline, CDR1 is SEHNR and CDR2 FQNEAQ (reference sequence). The CDR3 spans 12 residues. CDR3 amino acids: CASSPLQETQYF. The CDR3 DNA follows: TGTGCCAGCAGCCCCCTCCAAGAGACCCAGTACTTC.

This clone was counted only a few times. CDR3 protein: CASSLRTLTEAFF. In nucleotides, the CDR3 is TGTGCCAGCAGTTTAAGGACATTGACTGAAGCTTTCTTT. The chain has TRBV27 and TRBJ1-1, with D tentatively TRBD1 (5 bases). Germline CDR1 is MNHEY and CDR2 is SMNVEV (reference sequence). The CDR3 consists of 13 residues. Trimming removed 2 bases from V and 5 bases from J, with 9 bases in between.

This clone showed up just a few times. The V and J genes are TRBV5-4 and TRBJ2-7, with no clear D. Germline values: CDR1 SGHNT, CDR2 YYREEE (reference sequence). The ends were cut back, 4 bases at V and 1 base at J, with 15 bases in the middle. CDR3 length equals 15 residues. This CDR3 is CASSSQQFKSYEQYF. DNA of the CDR3: TGTGCCAGCAGCAGCCAACAGTTCAAATCCTACGAGCAGTACTTC. The entire variable domain, with the rest obtained from reference TRBV5-4 and TRBJ2-7, is as follows: ETGVTQSPTHLIKTRGQQVTLRCSSQSGHNTVSWYQQALGQGPQFIFQYYREEENGRGNFPPRFSGLQFPNYSSELNVNALELDDSALYLCASSSQQFKSYEQYFGPGTRLTVT.

Note on this clone: The same CDR3 is also encoded by other DNA sequences in this sample. V and J are TRBV5-6 and TRBJ1-3; D might be TRBD1 (5 bases). Germline CDR1 is SGHDT and CDR2 is YYEEEE. The CDR3 loop spans 16 amino acids. The V end lost 3 bases, the J end lost 0 bases, and 13 bases lay between the germline ends. Here the CDR3 reads CASSSGTGGSGNTIYF. The CDR3 DNA reads TGTGCCAGCAGCTCGGGGACGGGGGGCTCTGGAAACACCATATATTTT.

This clone was observed a handful of times. The chain has TRBV5-1 and TRBJ1-2; 7 bases are a match to TRBD1. This CDR3 is 12 amino acids long. J gave up 7 bases and V 5 bases, and 5 bases lay outside the gene matches. Germline V CDR1 and CDR2: SGHRS, YFSETQ. CDR3 protein: CASSSGGGGYTF. For the CDR3, the DNA is TGCGCCAGCAGTTCAGGGGGAGGTGGCTACACCTTC.

This clone was picked up one time. This chain connects TRBV27 to TRBJ1-1; D call uncertain. The CDR3 is 13 amino acids. The germline CDR1 and CDR2 sequences are MNHEY and SMNVEV (reference sequence). V gave up 3 bases and J gave up 2 bases, with 7 bases separating them. The DNA of the CDR3 is TGTGCCAGCAGTTTGGCCAGTAACACTGAAGCTTTCTTT. It is translated as CASSLASNTEAFF.

The chain is built from TRBV2 and TRBJ1-6, with D tentatively TRBD1 (6 bases). Germline lookup yields CDR1 SNHLY and CDR2 FYNNEI. V gave up 4 bases and J gave up 6 bases, with 13 bases separating them. The CDR3 consists of 15 residues. The CDR3 DNA reads as TGTGCCAGCAGTGTCGGCCCAGGGGTTAATTCACCCCTCCACTTT. Its translation is CASSVGPGVNSPLHF. The variable domain in full, with the rest retrieved from reference TRBV2 and TRBJ1-6, is EPEVTQTPSHQVTQMGQEVILRCVPISNHLYFYWYRQILGQKVEFLVSFYNNEISEKSEIFDDQFSVERPDGSNFTLKIRSTKLEDSAMYFCASSVGPGVNSPLHFGNGTRLTVT.

This sequence joins TRBV28 and TRBJ2-3; D is perhaps TRBD2 (5 bases). V lost 3 bases and J 1 base, leaving 20 bases between the germline ends. Germline CDR1 is MDHEN and CDR2 is SYDVKM. This CDR3 has 18 amino acids. CDR3 in amino acids: CASSLRNRALGGTDTQYF. CDR3 bases: TGTGCCAGCAGTTTGCGGAACCGCGCGCTGGGAGGCACAGATACGCAGTATTTT.

J is TRBJ2-3 and V is TRBV7-6; no clear D. The CDR3 runs to 15 residues. Germline V gene lookup returns CDR1 SGHVS and CDR2 FNYEAQ. The V and J ends lost 5 bases and 3 bases respectively, with 15 bases between them. CDR3 coding DNA: TGTGCCAGCAGCCCTCAACGGGTGGTGACAGATACGCAGTATTTT. Translated, it gives CASSPQRVVTDTQYF.

The V gene is TRBV5-1, the J gene TRBJ2-7, with 7 positions matching TRBD2. TRBJ2-1 matches the DNA end more closely, so the J call is doubtful. The germline V gene has CDR1 SGHRS and CDR2 YFSETQ. The CDR3 is 17 amino acids. For the CDR3, the DNA is TGCGCCAGCAGCCCTATTCGGGAGGTAGCCTCCTACAATGAGCAGTTCTTC. It encodes CASSPIREVASYNEQFF.

A single count supports this clone. The rearrangement joins TRBV27 to TRBJ2-2, with 10 bases matching TRBD1. There are 16 residues in the CDR3. Germline V gives CDR1 MNHEY, CDR2 SMNVEV (reference sequence). Trimming took 4 bases from V and 5 from J; bases not matched to a gene: 7. CDR3 sequence: CASSSGDRGRTGELFF. The CDR3 nucleotides are TGTGCCAGCAGTTCCGGCGACAGGGGGCGGACCGGGGAGCTGTTTTTT.

V is TRBV15 and J is TRBJ2-1; TRBD2 matches 9 bases. Germline values: CDR1 LNHNV, CDR2 YYDKDF (reference sequence). The CDR3 length is 17 residues. J was trimmed by 3 bases and V by 4 bases; bases with no gene match: 10. Here the CDR3 reads CATSIHGSGRHYNEQFF. The CDR3, as DNA: TGTGCCACCAGCATTCACGGGAGCGGGAGGCACTACAATGAGCAGTTCTTC.

The genes are TRBV28 and TRBJ1-4; tentatively, D is TRBD1 (6 bases). This CDR3 spans 15 amino acids. The V end lost 5 bases, the J end lost 2 bases, and 12 bases lay between the germline ends. CDR1 and CDR2 from the germline V gene are MDHEN and SYDVKM. The CDR3 loop reads CASSSSDRTNEKLFF. CDR3 in DNA: TGTGCCAGCAGTAGCTCCGACAGGACTAATGAAAAACTGTTTTTT.

The chain uses TRBV19 and TRBJ2-7, with 11 bases fitting TRBD2. Per germline, CDR1 LNHDA and CDR2 SQIVND (reference sequence). Unmatched junction bases numbered 9, after V lost 5 bases and J lost 3 bases. The CDR3 spans 16 residues. CDR3: CASSWTSGLSNYEQYF. Written as DNA, the CDR3 is TGTGCCAGTAGTTGGACTAGCGGGTTGAGTAACTACGAGCAGTACTTC.

The V and J genes are TRBV19 and TRBJ2-6, with TRBD1 as a possible D gene (6 bases). V gave up 1 base and J gave up 2 bases, with 9 bases separating them. The germline CDR1 and CDR2 sequences are LNHDA and SQIVND (reference sequence). The CDR3 covers 16 residues. The CDR3 here is CASSIGQVAGANVLTF. In DNA form, the CDR3 reads TGTGCCAGTAGTATAGGACAGGTTGCTGGGGCCAACGTCCTGACTTTC. The full variable domain, with the rest looked up from reference TRBV19 and TRBJ2-6, is DGGITQSPKYLFRKEGQNVTLSCEQNLNHDAMYWYRQDPGQGLRLIYYSQIVNDFQKGDIAEGYSVSREKKESFPLTVTSAQKNPTAFYLCASSIGQVAGANVLTFGAGSRLTVL.

The chain couples TRBV18 to TRBJ1-4; 8 bases are shared with TRBD1. The CDR3 runs 14 residues. The ends lost 4 bases at V and 3 bases at J; junction bases unmatched: 1. The germline CDR1 and CDR2 sequences are KGHSH and LQKENI. CDR3: CASSQDRANEKLFF. DNA of the CDR3: TGTGCCAGCTCACAGGACAGGGCTAATGAAAAACTGTTTTTT.

This sequence joins TRBV21-1 and TRBJ2-3; TRBD2 is the table's D call, not checked against the DNA. TRBV21-1 is designated a pseudogene. CDR3 length: 16 amino acids. The CDR3 reads CASIKSSGLSTDTQYF. CDR3 sequence (DNA): TGTGCCAGCATCAAATCTAGCGGGTTAAGCACAGATACGCAGTATTTT.

The gene calls are TRBV9 and TRBJ2-1; 10 positions agree with TRBD2. This CDR3 has 15 amino acids. Germline values: CDR1 SGDLS, CDR2 YYNGEE. J lost 9 bases, V lost 0 bases, and 6 bases had no gene match. Here the CDR3 reads CASSVDRAGGAEQFF. CDR3 bases: TGTGCCAGCAGCGTAGACCGAGCGGGAGGGGCTGAGCAGTTCTTC.

J is TRBJ2-3 and V is TRBV5-1, with unresolved D. V was pared by 0 bases and J by 4 bases, with 9 bases between. Germline V gene data show CDR1 as SGHRS and CDR2 as YFSETQ. This CDR3 is 14 amino acids long. The chain's CDR3 is CASSLDSFPDTQYF. In DNA, the CDR3 is TGCGCCAGCAGCTTGGACTCGTTTCCAGATACGCAGTATTTT.

J is TRBJ1-4 and V is TRBV6-1; tentatively, D is TRBD1 (6 bases). V was clipped by 7 bases and J by 4 bases, with 16 bases between them. This CDR3 spans 15 amino acids. Germline V CDR1 and CDR2: MNHNS, SASEGT. DNA for the CDR3: TGTGCCAGCACCCCGACAGGAGTCGGTAATGAAAAACTGTTTTTT. Its protein product is CASTPTGVGNEKLFF.

This clone came up a few times. CDR3 DNA: TGTGCCAGCAGCCCCCGACTAGCGGGAGGGCCACCCACAGATACGCAGTATTTT. Translating it yields CASSPRLAGGPPTDTQYF. The chain couples TRBV7-2 to TRBJ2-3, with 14 bases matching TRBD2. V trimming: 5 bases; J trimming: 2 bases; junction bases outside the gene matches: 9. Germline CDR1 SGHTA, CDR2 FQGNSA. The CDR3 consists of 18 residues. The whole variable domain, remainder taken from reference TRBV7-2 and TRBJ2-3, is GAGVSQSPSNKVTEKGKDVELRCDPISGHTALYWYRQSLGQGLEFLIYFQGNSAPDKSGLPSDRFSAERTGGSVSTLTIQRTQQEDSAVYLCASSPRLAGGPPTDTQYFGPGTRLTVL.

CDR3 in amino acids: CAWSFARTVPATFF. DNA for the CDR3: TGTGCCTGGAGTTTCGCCCGGACTGTTCCCGCCACTTTCTTT. This chain joins TRBV30 and TRBJ1-1; D is unclear. The germline CDR1 and CDR2 sequences are GTSNPN and SVGIG (reference sequence). The CDR3 totals 14 residues. The ends were cut back, 2 bases at V and 12 bases at J, with 22 bases in the middle. Combining the CDR3 with reference TRBV30 and TRBJ1-1 gives the whole variable domain SQTIHQWPATLVQPVGSPLSLECTVEGTSNPNLYWYRQAAGRGLQLLFYSVGIGQISSEVPQNLSASRPQDRQFILSSKKLLLSDSGFYLCAWSFARTVPATFFGQGTRLTVV.

This sequence joins TRBV5-1 and TRBJ2-7, with 7 bases identical to TRBD1. V lost 3 bases and J lost 9; bases outside the gene matches: 9. Germline V CDR1 and CDR2: SGHRS, YFSETQ. The CDR3 is made up of 13 amino acids. The CDR3 reads CASSSVDRAGQYF. Written as DNA, the CDR3 is TGCGCCAGCAGCTCCGTCGACAGGGCAGGGCAGTACTTC. The entire variable domain, with the rest obtained from reference TRBV5-1 and TRBJ2-7, is as follows: KAGVTQTPRYLIKTRGQQVTLSCSPISGHRSVSWYQQTPGQGLQFLFEYFSETQRNKGNFPGRFSGRQFSNSRSEMNVSTLELGDSALYLCASSSVDRAGQYFGPGTRLTVT.

This chain joins TRBV7-9 and TRBJ2-7, with a weak D call TRBD1 (6 bases). CDR1 is SEHNR, CDR2 FQNEAQ, per germline (reference sequence). With 4 bases removed from V and 4 bases from J, the gap between germline ends came to 14 bases. This CDR3 has 14 amino acids. In DNA form, the CDR3 reads TGTGCCAGCAGCTCTTACGGACAGCCGTACGAGCAGTACTTC. Protein sequence: CASSSYGQPYEQYF.

This clone was found a few times. The chain employs TRBV28 and TRBJ2-1; D perhaps matches TRBD2 (6 bases). The CDR3 is 15 residues long. Looked up from germline, CDR1 is MDHEN and CDR2 is SYDVKM. The V end lost 6 bases, the J end lost 4 bases, and 16 bases lay between the germline ends. This chain's CDR3 is CASRGGSGVYNEQFF. The CDR3 nucleotides read TGTGCCAGCAGGGGGGGTTCGGGGGTGTACAATGAGCAGTTCTTC.

This chain uses TRBV30 with TRBJ1-2, with 10 positions matching TRBD1. The germline V gene encodes CDR1 GTSNPN and CDR2 SVGIG (reference sequence). The CDR3 spans 15 residues. V gave up 0 bases and J gave up 4 bases; unmatched junction bases: 5. CDR3 sequence reads: CAWSVSRQGAYGYTF. CDR3 DNA: TGTGCCTGGAGTGTATCGAGACAGGGGGCCTATGGCTACACCTTC.

This clone appeared a single time. CDR3 sequence: CASSEALQGFEQYF. For the CDR3, the DNA is TGTGCCAGCAGTGAAGCACTCCAGGGTTTCGAGCAGTACTTC. The chain combines TRBV2 with TRBJ2-7; weak D call: TRBD1 (5 bases). This CDR3 has 14 amino acids. V shed 0 bases and J shed 6 bases, with 12 bases lying between them. Germline-derived CDR1 and CDR2 are SNHLY and FYNNEI.